Presented here are 20 T cell receptor beta chains from one specimen sequenced in a study of blood T cells in healthy people across ages (dated by TCRdb to the mid-2010s). Libraries were prepared through 5' RACE. The sequencer was an Illumina HiSeq 2500. A second PCR of about 6 to 11 cycles was performed with a sample-barcoded 5' primer and a J-beta primer mix. TCRdb cleaned the public reads at Q25 with fastp, built clones with MiXCR and kept in-frame beta chains. Rows are unified per CDR3 protein, each entry keeping the most common DNA and genes. The sample contains more than 650,000 distinct CDR3 sequences, about 24% of them found a single time. Roughly 22% of the sample is in the top ten clones. What was sequenced was blood. The receptor source for this set is a man aged 65 to 85 in good health.

The genes are TRBV27 and TRBJ2-5; D is unclear. The CDR3 loop spans 13 amino acids. CDR1 is MNHEY, CDR2 SMNVEV, per germline (reference sequence). Deletions cut 4 bases from V and 5 bases from J, with 11 bases between. CDR3 protein: CASSYGFGETQYF. DNA for the CDR3: TGTGCCAGCAGTTATGGGTTTGGCGAGACCCAGTACTTC.

The CDR3 reads CASSLEGVDTEAFF. CDR3 DNA sequence: TGCGCCAGCAGCTTGGAGGGGGTGGACACTGAAGCTTTCTTT. The rearrangement joins TRBV5-1 to TRBJ1-1; a possible D gene is TRBD1 (6 bases). Per the germline V gene, CDR1 is SGHRS and CDR2 is YFSETQ. The ends were cut back, 0 bases at V and 3 bases at J, with 9 bases in the middle. The CDR3 is 14 residues long.

This chain joins TRBV29-1 and TRBJ2-5; D uncertain. Judging by the DNA end, TRBJ2-1 fits better; the J call may be wrong. The CDR3 extends over 11 amino acids. Germline V lookup: CDR1 SQVTM, CDR2 ANQGSEA. CDR3 sequence reads: CSAEPAPGQFF. CDR3 nucleotide sequence: TGCAGCGCCGAACCCGCCCCCGGGCAGTTCTTC.

This clonotype came up a few times. This chain uses TRBV28 with TRBJ2-5; D gene ambiguous. The assigned J gene may be wrong: the sequence end matches TRBJ2-1 better. Germline CDR1 and CDR2: MDHEN and SYDVKM. The CDR3 runs to 10 residues. The CDR3 bases are TGTGCCACGTTGGGCGATGAGCAGTTCTTC. Protein sequence: CATLGDEQFF.

As concerns this clonotype: A read error may account for a junction end that differs from germline. The chain uses TRBV7-8 and TRBJ2-7, with D possibly being TRBD2 (6 bases). The CDR3 is made up of 15 amino acids. The germline gives CDR1 SGHVS, CDR2 FQNEAQ. The CDR3 is CAGSSAGPAGYAQCF. The CDR3, as DNA: TGTGCCGGCAGCTCCGCTGGACCAGCGGGCTACGCGCAGTGCTTC.

This clonotype was seen at least ten times. The chain recombines TRBV9 with TRBJ2-3; D possibly corresponds to TRBD2 (6 bases). Deletions cut 4 bases from V and 3 bases from J, with 15 bases between. CDR1 is SGDLS and CDR2 is YYNGEE in the germline V gene. This CDR3 has 15 amino acids. The CDR3 loop is CASSPDYPWTDTQYF. As DNA, the CDR3 is TGTGCCAGCAGCCCGGACTACCCTTGGACAGATACGCAGTATTTT.

The genes are TRBV6-2 or TRBV6-3 and TRBJ2-4, with D perhaps being TRBD1 or TRBD2 (5 bases each). The germline V gene encodes CDR1 MNHEY and CDR2 SVGEGT. V was shortened by 0 bases and J by 8 bases, with 8 bases between the two germline ends. CDR3 length: 13 amino acids. CDR3 coding DNA: TGTGCCAGCAGTTACTCGAGGGGTGACATTCAGTACTTC. It specifies CASSYSRGDIQYF.

The chain joins TRBV12-3 or TRBV12-4 to TRBJ1-2; 7 nucleotides align to TRBD1. With V trimmed by 1 base and J by 3 bases, 8 bases remained unmatched. CDR3 length: 16 amino acids. The CDR3 DNA reads TGTGCCAGCAGTTTAGGAGGAGGGGGCAATCACTATGGCTACACCTTC. Its translation is CASSLGGGGNHYGYTF.

The gene calls are TRBV2 and TRBJ2-3; D may be TRBD2 (5 bases). The CDR3 spans 15 residues. V lost 3 bases, J lost 0 bases, and 10 bases lay in between. CDR1 and CDR2 (germline): SNHLY, FYNNEI. CDR3 bases: TGTGCCAGCAGTGACTGGAGGCCTAGCACAGATACGCAGTATTTT. Translation: CASSDWRPSTDTQYF.

This clonotype was seen a few times. The chain links TRBV6-2 or TRBV6-3 to TRBJ1-1, with D perhaps matching TRBD1 (6 bases). V was pared by 0 bases and J by 7 bases, with 12 bases between. This CDR3 has 14 residues. Germline-derived CDR1 and CDR2 are MNHEY and SVGEGT. This CDR3 is CASSYSRQAIEAFF. Here the CDR3 DNA reads TGTGCCAGCAGTTACTCGAGACAGGCGATTGAAGCTTTCTTT.

The sample holds a few counts of this clonotype. V is TRBV7-2 and J is TRBJ2-3; D is ambiguous. The length of the CDR3 is 15 residues. The V gene's germline CDR1 is SGHTA and CDR2 FQGNSA. Between the trimmed V and J ends, which lost 1 base and 1 base, there was a span of 9 bases. For the CDR3, the DNA is TGTGCCAGCAGCTTAGGACCCTCAGGCACAGATACGCAGTATTTT. Translation gives CASSLGPSGTDTQYF.

This clonotype has just a few counts. The CDR3: CASSLRGQGPAFF. The CDR3 coding sequence is TGTGCCAGCAGTTTACGGGGACAGGGCCCAGCTTTCTTT. The chain couples TRBV12-3 or TRBV12-4 to TRBJ1-1; 9 bases align to TRBD1. The trim removed 2 bases at V and 10 bases at J, leaving 5 bases unmatched. This CDR3 has 13 amino acids.

The rearrangement links TRBV2 to TRBJ2-4; D is unresolved. In germline, CDR1 is SNHLY, CDR2 FYNNEI. V was pared by 3 bases and J by 0 bases, with 9 bases between. CDR3 length equals 15 residues. DNA of the CDR3: TGTGCCAGCAGTGATCCTGAATTAGCCAAAAACATTCAGTACTTC. It translates to CASSDPELAKNIQYF.

This CDR3 is CASSLGYAYEQYV. The CDR3, as DNA: TGTGCCAGCAGTTTGGGATATGCTTACGAGCAGTACGTC. The chain employs TRBV2 and TRBJ2-5, with D hard to call. Judging by the DNA end, TRBJ2-7 fits better; the J call may be wrong. CDR3 size: 13 residues. CDR1 and CDR2 (germline): SNHLY, FYNNEI.

This clonotype was counted many times. V and J are TRBV6-2 or TRBV6-3 and TRBJ2-7, with 8 positions matching TRBD2. CDR3 length: 13 residues. Germline CDR1 MNHEY, CDR2 SVGEGT. Trimming at V came to 8 bases and at J to 4 bases, leaving 7 bases not matched to a gene. CDR3 sequence (DNA): TGTGCCAGCTTGGCTAGCGGGTCTTACGAGCAGTACTTC. Its translation: CASLASGSYEQYF.

This clonotype was seen a few times. The chain carries TRBV12-3 or TRBV12-4 and TRBJ1-4; 7 bases match TRBD1. The CDR3 is 14 amino acids. V shed 6 bases, J shed 7 bases, and the junction held 8 bases outside the gene matches. The CDR3 DNA reads TGTGCCAGCAGGGAACAGGGGAGCGTTGAAAAACTGTTTTTT. This sequence encodes CASREQGSVEKLFF.

For this clonotype: This clone may be a read error of a much larger clone one base away. This rearrangement joins TRBV11-2 to TRBJ1-1; D is uncertain. Germline CDR1 reads SGHAT; CDR2 reads FQNNGV. CDR3 size: 15 residues. This chain's CDR3 is CASSFVGRVNTEAFF. CDR3 nucleotide sequence: TGTGCCAGCAGCTTCGTAGGGCGGGTGAATACTGAAGCTTTCTTT.

This rearrangement joins TRBV7-9 to TRBJ2-5; tentatively, D is TRBD1 (6 bases). There are 14 residues in the CDR3. Per germline, CDR1 SEHNR and CDR2 FQNEAQ (reference sequence). V was trimmed by 5 bases and J by 0 bases, leaving 10 bases between them. This CDR3 reads CASSRTADQETQYF. The DNA for the CDR3 is TGTGCCAGCAGCCGGACAGCGGACCAAGAGACCCAGTACTTC.

This clonotype was picked up a small number of times. The chain employs TRBV11-3 and TRBJ2-3; TRBD1 aligns across 7 bases. Germline CDR1 SGHNT, CDR2 YENEEA. With V trimmed by 3 bases and J by 3 bases, 12 bases remained unmatched. The CDR3 loop spans 17 amino acids. As DNA, the CDR3 is TGTGCCAGCAGCTTCCGACAGGGCCCCGGTGGGACAGATACGCAGTATTTT. Translated: CASSFRQGPGGTDTQYF.

The chain carries TRBV20-1 and TRBJ1-1; a possible D gene is TRBD1 (6 bases). The CDR3 runs 13 residues. Trimming cost V 6 bases and J 6 bases, with 17 bases left between them. Germline V gene sequence: CDR1 DFQATT, CDR2 SNEGSKA (reference sequence). CDR3 DNA sequence: TGCAGTGCGCCGGGTCCCGGGGGCGCTGAAGCTTTCTTT. This gives the protein CSAPGPGGAEAFF.